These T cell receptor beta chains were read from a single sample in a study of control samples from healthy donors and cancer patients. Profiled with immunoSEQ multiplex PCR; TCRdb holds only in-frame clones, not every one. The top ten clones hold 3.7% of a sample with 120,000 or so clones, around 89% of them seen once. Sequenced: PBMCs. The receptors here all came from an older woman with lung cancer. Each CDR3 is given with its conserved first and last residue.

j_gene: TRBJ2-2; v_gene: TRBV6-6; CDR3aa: CASSLQLVAVNTGELFF
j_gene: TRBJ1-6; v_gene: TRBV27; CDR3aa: CASRYDGENSPLHF
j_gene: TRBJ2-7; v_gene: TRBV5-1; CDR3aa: CASSLDGQGAREQYF
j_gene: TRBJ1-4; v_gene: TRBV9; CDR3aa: CASSVGGQGGEKLFF
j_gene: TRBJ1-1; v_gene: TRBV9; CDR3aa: CASSVAAQGAGSTEAFF
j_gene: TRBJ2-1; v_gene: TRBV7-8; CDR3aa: CASSLVSPYNEQFF
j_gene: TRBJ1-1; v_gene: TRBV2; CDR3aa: CASHRVNTEAFF
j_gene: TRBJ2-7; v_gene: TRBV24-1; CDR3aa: CATSDAAHYEQYF
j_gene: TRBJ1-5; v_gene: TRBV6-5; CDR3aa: CASHGGVNQPQHF
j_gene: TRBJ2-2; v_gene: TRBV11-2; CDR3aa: CASSLVTSVGGELFF
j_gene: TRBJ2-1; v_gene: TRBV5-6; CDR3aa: CASSQDRVSVQFF
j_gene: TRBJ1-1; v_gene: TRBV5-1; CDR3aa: CASSLGDRVGTEAFF
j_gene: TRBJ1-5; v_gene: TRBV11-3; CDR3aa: CASSSGPQSDQPQHF
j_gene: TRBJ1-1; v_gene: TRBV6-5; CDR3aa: CASRLQGALRTEAFF
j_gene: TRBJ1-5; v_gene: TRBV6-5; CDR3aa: CASSPFDRGAQPQHF
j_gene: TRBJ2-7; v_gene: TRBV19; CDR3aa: CASSIAPDRVYEQYF
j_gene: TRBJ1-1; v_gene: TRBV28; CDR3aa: CASSLYGVNTEAFF
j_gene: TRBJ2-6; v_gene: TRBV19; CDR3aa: CASSPGTGANVLTF
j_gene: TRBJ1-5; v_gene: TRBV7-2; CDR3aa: CASSNRGVSNQPQHF
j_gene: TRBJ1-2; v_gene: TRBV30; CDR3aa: CAWSPNYGYTF
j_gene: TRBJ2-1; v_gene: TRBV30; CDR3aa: CAWNQLEEEQFF
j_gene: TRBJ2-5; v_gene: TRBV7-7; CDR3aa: CASSSLSTGTETQYF
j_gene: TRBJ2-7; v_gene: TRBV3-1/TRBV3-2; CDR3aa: CASSPLGGDEQYF
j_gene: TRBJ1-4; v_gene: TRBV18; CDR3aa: CASSPRVAQHNEKLFF
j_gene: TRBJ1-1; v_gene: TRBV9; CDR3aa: CASLKAFF
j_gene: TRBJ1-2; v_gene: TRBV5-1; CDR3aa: CASSLEPGPYGYTF
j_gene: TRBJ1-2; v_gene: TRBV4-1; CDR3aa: CASSHATGSHEGYTF
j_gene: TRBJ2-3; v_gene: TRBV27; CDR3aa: CASSLSWDSTDTQYF
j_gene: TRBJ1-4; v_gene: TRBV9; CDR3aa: CASSVQGGGGFEKLFF
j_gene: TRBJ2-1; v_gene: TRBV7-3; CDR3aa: CASSPQTGGLVNEQFF
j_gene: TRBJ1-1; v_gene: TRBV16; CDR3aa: CASSQSAGRRGNTEAFF
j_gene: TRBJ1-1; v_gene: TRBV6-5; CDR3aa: CASSYSGPMATTEAFF
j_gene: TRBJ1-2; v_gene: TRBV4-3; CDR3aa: CASSQDEGTYGYTF
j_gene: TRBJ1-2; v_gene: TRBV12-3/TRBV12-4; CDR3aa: CASSQTAYGYTF
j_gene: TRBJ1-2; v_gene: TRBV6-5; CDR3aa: CASSYFGQGEDGYTF
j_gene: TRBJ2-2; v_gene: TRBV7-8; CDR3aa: CASSLGVVGSTGELFF
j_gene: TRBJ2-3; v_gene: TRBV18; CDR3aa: CASSPRDRGLADTQYF
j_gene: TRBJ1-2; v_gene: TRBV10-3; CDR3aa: CAISESSRANYGYTF
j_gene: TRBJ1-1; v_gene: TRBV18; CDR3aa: CASSDSGQGTANTEAFF
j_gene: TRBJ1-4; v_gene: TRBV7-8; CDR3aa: CASSLQSTNEKLFF
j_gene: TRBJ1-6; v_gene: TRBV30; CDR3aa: CAWSQNSPLHF
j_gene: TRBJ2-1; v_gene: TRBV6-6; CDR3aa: CASSYSSGSENEQFF
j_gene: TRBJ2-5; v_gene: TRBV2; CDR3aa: CASRGGASGETQYF
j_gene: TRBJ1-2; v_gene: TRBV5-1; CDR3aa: CASSLDNTNYGYTF
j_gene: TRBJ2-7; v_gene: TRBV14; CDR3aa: CASSQWREQYF
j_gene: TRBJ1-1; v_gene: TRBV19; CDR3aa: CASSITRQAFF
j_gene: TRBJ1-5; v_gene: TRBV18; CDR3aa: CASSPQRLLNSNQPQHF
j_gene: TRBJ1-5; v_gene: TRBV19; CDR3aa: CASSGTGENQPQHF
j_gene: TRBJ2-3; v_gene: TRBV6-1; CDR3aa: CASSEFHRSTDTQYF
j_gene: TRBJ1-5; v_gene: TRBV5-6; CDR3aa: CASSLGQSNQPQHF
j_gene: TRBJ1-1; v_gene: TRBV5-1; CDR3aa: CASSLTSDLEAFF
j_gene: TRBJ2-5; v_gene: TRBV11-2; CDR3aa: CASSLLWELKTQYF
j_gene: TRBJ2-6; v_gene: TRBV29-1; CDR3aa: CSVAVSGANVLTF
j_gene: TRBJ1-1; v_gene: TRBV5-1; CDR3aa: CASSLEQSRAFF
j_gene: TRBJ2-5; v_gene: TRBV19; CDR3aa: CASRALRGETQYF
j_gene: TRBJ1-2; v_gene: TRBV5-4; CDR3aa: CASSLTGGSYGYTF
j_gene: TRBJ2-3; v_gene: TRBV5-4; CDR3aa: CASSSPTGGTTDTQYF
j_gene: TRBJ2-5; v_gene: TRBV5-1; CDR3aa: CASSLARDRIQETQYF